This entry concerns a single TCR beta chain. This entry belongs to a study of blood T cell repertoires in COVID-19. Here immunoSEQ multiplex PCR was the method, and the copy in TCRdb shows in-frame clones only, minus some. Here the sample spans under 500,000 clones, about 85% being singletons. The CDR3 sequence is 15 residues long. Germline V gene lookup returns CDR1 MNHEY and CDR2 SVGAGI. The ends lost 5 bases at V and 2 bases at J; junction bases unmatched: 9. Sequenced input: PBMCs or T cells enriched from blood (not recorded which). The chain links TRBV6-5 to TRBJ2-7; 7 nucleotides agree with TRBD1. This TCR came from a woman under 30 with acute COVID-19. CDR3 loop: CASSRQGVIAYEQYF. The CDR3 nucleotides read TGTGCCAGCAGTCGACAGGGCGTAATTGCCTACGAGCAGTACTTC.